The 19 T cell receptor beta chains below were found in one sample sequenced in a study of T cells in Graves' hyperthyroidism and ophthalmopathy. The CDR3 regions of TCR beta were amplified from RNA transcripts. HTBI primers were employed in a first-round RT-PCR of the TCR CDR3. One entry per CDR3 protein, called by TCRdb with MiXCR from the multiplex PCR reads. Here the sample spans hundreds of thousands of distinct CDR3 sequences, 45% being singletons. The sample comprised peripheral blood or thyroid tissue (not recorded which). The receptors derive from an adult man with Graves' disease, either hyperthyroidism or ophthalmopathy (not recorded which).

Notes on this clonotype: A read error is possible here, since a much larger clone lies one base away. The rearrangement links TRBV6-5 to TRBJ1-6; 7 bases fit TRBD1. Trimming cost V 4 bases and J 10 bases; bases outside gene matches: 7. CDR1 is MNHEY, CDR2 SVGAGI, per germline. This CDR3 comprises 14 residues. The CDR3 sequence is CASSCSTTGSPLHF. CDR3 nucleotides: TGTGCCAGCAGTTGCTCAACGACAGGGTCACCCCTCCACTTT.

The chain is built from TRBV2 and TRBJ1-4; possibly TRBD1 for D (6 bases). Germline loops: CDR1 SNHLY, CDR2 FYNNEI. The length of the CDR3 is 14 residues. Between the trimmed V and J ends, which lost 5 bases and 7 bases, there was a span of 14 bases. CDR3 coding DNA: TGTGCCAGCAGTCATAACAGGGAGGGTGAAAAACTGTTTTTT. Translating gives CASSHNREGEKLFF.

This clonotype came up many times. The chain recombines TRBV10-3 with TRBJ2-7; D possibly uses TRBD1 or TRBD2 (5 bases each). With 6 bases removed from V and 3 bases from J, the gap between germline ends came to 12 bases. This CDR3 is 13 amino acids long. The V gene's germline CDR1 is ENHRY and CDR2 SYGVKD. CDR3 nucleotides: TGTGCCATCAGAACCAGGGACCGCTACGAGCAGTACTTC. It yields the protein CAIRTRDRYEQYF.

V gene TRBV7-8 combines with J gene TRBJ1-5; possibly TRBD1 for D (5 bases). The ends were cut back, 11 bases at V and 0 bases at J, with 17 bases in the middle. Germline V CDR1 and CDR2: SGHVS, FQNEAQ. CDR3 length: 15 amino acids. CDR3 sequence reads: CAWSVGTNSNQPQHF. The CDR3 DNA is TGTGCCTGGAGTGTCGGGACCAATAGCAATCAGCCCCAGCATTTT.

To note about this clonotype: This may be a read error: a much more frequent sequence differs by one nucleotide. The gene calls are TRBV7-9 and TRBJ1-6, with D possibly TRBD1 on 5 matching bases. CDR1 SEHNR and CDR2 FQNEAQ come from the germline V gene (reference sequence). V was shortened by 10 bases and J by 8 bases, with 15 bases between the two germline ends. This CDR3 is built from 13 residues. The CDR3 DNA follows: TGTGCCAACAGGTTGGGACTCGATTCACCCCTCCACTTT. It specifies CANRLGLDSPLHF.

Ten or more counts support this clonotype. This chain joins TRBV2 and TRBJ2-7, with D uncertain. This CDR3 is 11 amino acids long. Per germline, CDR1 SNHLY and CDR2 FYNNEI. The V end was cut by 4 bases, the J end by 6 bases, with 7 bases between. Here the CDR3 DNA reads TGTGCCAGCAGTGGACGGGTCGAGCAGTACTTC. Its protein product is CASSGRVEQYF.

This chain links TRBV10-3 with TRBJ2-7, with 7 bases identical to TRBD1. From germline, CDR1 is ENHRY and CDR2 SYGVKD. This CDR3 is 14 amino acids long. Trimming at V came to 3 bases and at J to 6 bases, leaving 8 bases not matched to a gene. CDR3 region: CAISDPGQFSEQYF. CDR3 DNA: TGTGCCATCAGTGACCCGGGACAGTTTTCCGAGCAGTACTTC.

This clonotype was picked up many times. The genes are TRBV10-3 and TRBJ2-2, with a possible D match to TRBD2 (6 bases). V lost 6 bases and J 6 bases, leaving 11 bases between the germline ends. Germline V gives CDR1 ENHRY, CDR2 SYGVKD. This CDR3 is 13 amino acids long. CDR3 sequence: CAIRAGEAGELFF. The CDR3 coding sequence is TGTGCCATCAGGGCTGGGGAGGCCGGGGAGCTGTTTTTT.

This clonotype showed up just a few times. The chain joins TRBV24-1 to TRBJ1-5; no definite D call. The germline V gene has CDR1 KGHDR and CDR2 SFDVKD. V shed 4 bases and J shed 1 base, with 13 bases lying between them. This CDR3 has 16 amino acids. CDR3 sequence reads: CATSDSQWTSNQPQHF. In nucleotides, the CDR3 is TGTGCCACCAGTGACTCACAGTGGACCAGCAATCAGCCCCAGCATTTT.

This clonotype was seen many times. The J gene is TRBJ2-5, the V gene TRBV25-1; 8 bases are shared with TRBD1. The CDR3 covers 15 residues. Germline V gene lookup returns CDR1 MGHDK and CDR2 SYGVNS. Unmatched junction bases numbered 6, after V lost 5 bases and J lost 1 base. The CDR3 DNA sequence: TGTGCCAGCAGTCCCGGGACAGGACCCCAAGAGACCCAGTACTTC. This gives the protein CASSPGTGPQETQYF.

The genes are TRBV7-2 and TRBJ1-1; a weak D match, TRBD1 (6 bases). The germline V gene encodes CDR1 SGHTA and CDR2 FQGNSA. The CDR3 has 15 residues. Trimming left V 5 bases short and J 1 base short, with 14 bases between. The CDR3 spells CASSLRGGANTEAFF. For the CDR3, the DNA is TGTGCCAGCAGCCTCCGCGGGGGGGCGAACACTGAAGCTTTCTTT.

The gene calls are TRBV24-1 and TRBJ1-1; TRBD1 matches 8 bases. After removal of 3 bases from V and 2 bases from J, the junction contained 4 bases not matched to a gene. Germline assignment: CDR1 KGHDR and CDR2 SFDVKD. The CDR3 totals 15 residues. CDR3 DNA: TGTGCCACCAGTGATAGTGGGACAGGAAACACTGAAGCTTTCTTT. Translated, it gives CATSDSGTGNTEAFF.

The V and J genes are TRBV30 and TRBJ1-2, with no clear D. Germline CDR1 is GTSNPN and CDR2 is SVGIG (reference sequence). Trimming cost V 1 base and J 7 bases, with 7 bases left between them. The CDR3 has 11 residues. DNA for the CDR3: TGTGCCTGGAGTGAGCGCGGTGGCTACACCTTC. Translating it yields CAWSERGGYTF.

This clonotype appeared a few times. DNA for the CDR3: TGTGCCAGCAGTGGGACAGCCGGGAGTGGCTACACCTTC. This codes for CASSGTAGSGYTF. V usage is TRBV6-1 and J usage is TRBJ1-2; tentatively, D is TRBD1 (6 bases). This CDR3 comprises 13 residues. From germline, CDR1 is MNHNS and CDR2 SASEGT. Trimming removed 4 bases from V and 7 bases from J, with 13 bases in between.

V and J are TRBV11-1 and TRBJ1-1, with 10 bases that match TRBD1. CDR1 is SGHAT and CDR2 is FQDESV in the germline V gene (reference sequence). The CDR3 has 14 residues. J was trimmed by 3 bases and V by 5 bases; bases with no gene match: 3. The CDR3 region has the DNA TGTGCCAGCAGCCGACAGGGGGCGGACACTGAAGCTTTCTTT. Protein product: CASSRQGADTEAFF.

This chain links TRBV7-3 with TRBJ1-2, with D hard to call. V was shortened by 5 bases and J by 2 bases, with 9 bases between the two germline ends. The CDR3 is 13 residues long. Germline lookup yields CDR1 SGHTA and CDR2 FQGTGA. The CDR3 DNA reads TGTGCCAGCAGCCGAGACAAGAACTATGGCTACACCTTC. Encoded protein: CASSRDKNYGYTF.

As concerns this clonotype: A read error is possible here, since a much larger clone lies one base away. The rearrangement links TRBV19 to TRBJ1-6; D remains unclear. Germline CDR1 is LNHDA and CDR2 is SQIVND (reference sequence). The CDR3 totals 14 residues. The CDR3 nucleotides are TGTGCCAGTAGTATAACGGAGGATACCTCACCCCCCCACTTT. Protein product: CASSITEDTSPPHF. The full variable domain, in which reference TRBV19 and TRBJ1-6 provide the parts outside the CDR3, is DGGITQSPKYLFRKEGQNVTLSCEQNLNHDAMYWYRQDPGQGLRLIYYSQIVNDFQKGDIAEGYSVSREKKESFPLTVTSAQKNPTAFYLCASSITEDTSPPHFGNGTRLTVT.

There are a few counts of this clonotype. The chain carries TRBV7-2 and TRBJ2-2; 7 positions match TRBD1. The CDR3 consists of 14 residues. Trimming cost V 6 bases and J 3 bases; bases outside gene matches: 4. Germline CDR1 SGHTA, CDR2 FQGNSA. This chain's CDR3 is CASRRTGDTGELFF. CDR3 in DNA: TGTGCCAGCAGGAGAACAGGGGACACCGGGGAGCTGTTTTTT. Full variable domain (outside the CDR3, taken from reference TRBV7-2 and TRBJ2-2): GAGVSQSPSNKVTEKGKDVELRCDPISGHTALYWYRQSLGQGLEFLIYFQGNSAPDKSGLPSDRFSAERTGGSVSTLTIQRTQQEDSAVYLCASRRTGDTGELFFGEGSRLTVL.

This clonotype occurred many times. The chain employs TRBV29-1 and TRBJ1-1; D is uncertain. The V end lost 6 bases, the J end lost 5 bases, and 10 bases lay between the germline ends. From germline, CDR1 is SQVTM and CDR2 ANQGSEA. The CDR3 covers 11 residues. The CDR3 loop is CSVVHTTEAFF. DNA of the CDR3: TGCAGCGTGGTTCATACAACTGAAGCTTTCTTT.